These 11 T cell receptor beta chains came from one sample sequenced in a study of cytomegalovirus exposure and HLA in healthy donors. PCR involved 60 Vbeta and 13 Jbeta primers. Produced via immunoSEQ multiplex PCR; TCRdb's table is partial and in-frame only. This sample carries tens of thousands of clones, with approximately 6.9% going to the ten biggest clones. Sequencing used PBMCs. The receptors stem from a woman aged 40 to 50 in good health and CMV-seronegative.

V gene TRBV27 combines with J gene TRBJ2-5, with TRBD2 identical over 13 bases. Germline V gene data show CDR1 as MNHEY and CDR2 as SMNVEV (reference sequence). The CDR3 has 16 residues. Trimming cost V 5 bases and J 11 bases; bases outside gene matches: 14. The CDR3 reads CASSGLGLAGSREQYF. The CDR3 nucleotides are TGTGCCAGCAGTGGACTGGGACTAGCGGGATCAAGGGAGCAGTACTTC.

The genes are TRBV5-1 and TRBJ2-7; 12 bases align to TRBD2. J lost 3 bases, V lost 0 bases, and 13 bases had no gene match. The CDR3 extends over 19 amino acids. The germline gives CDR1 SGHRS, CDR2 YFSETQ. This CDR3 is CASSLVDLTSGSRGYEQYF. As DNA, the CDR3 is TGCGCCAGCAGCTTGGTTGATCTGACTAGCGGGAGTCGGGGCTACGAGCAGTACTTC.

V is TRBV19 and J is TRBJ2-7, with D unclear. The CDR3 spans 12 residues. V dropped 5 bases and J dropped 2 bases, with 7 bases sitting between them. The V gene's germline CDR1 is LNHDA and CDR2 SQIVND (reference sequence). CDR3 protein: CASSGQAYEQYF. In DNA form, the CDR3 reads TGTGCCAGTAGTGGGCAGGCCTACGAGCAGTACTTC.

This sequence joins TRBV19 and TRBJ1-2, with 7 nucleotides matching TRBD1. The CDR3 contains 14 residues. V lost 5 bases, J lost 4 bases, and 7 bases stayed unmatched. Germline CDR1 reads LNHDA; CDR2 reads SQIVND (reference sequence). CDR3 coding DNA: TGTGCCAGTAGTGCGACAGGGCTGGGCTATGGCTACACCTTC. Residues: CASSATGLGYGYTF.

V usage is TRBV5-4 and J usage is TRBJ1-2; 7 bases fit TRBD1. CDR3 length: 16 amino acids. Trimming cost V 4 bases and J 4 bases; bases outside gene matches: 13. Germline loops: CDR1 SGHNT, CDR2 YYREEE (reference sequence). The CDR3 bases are TGTGCCAGCAGCCCCGGTAGTGAGGGGGCCCTCTATGGCTACACCTTC. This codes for CASSPGSEGALYGYTF.

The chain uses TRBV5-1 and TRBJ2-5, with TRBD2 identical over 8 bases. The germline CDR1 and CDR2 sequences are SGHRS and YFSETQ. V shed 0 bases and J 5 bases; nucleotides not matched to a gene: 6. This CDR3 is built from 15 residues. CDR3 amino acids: CASSLAAGEWETQYF. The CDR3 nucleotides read TGCGCCAGCAGCTTGGCAGCGGGAGAGTGGGAGACCCAGTACTTC.

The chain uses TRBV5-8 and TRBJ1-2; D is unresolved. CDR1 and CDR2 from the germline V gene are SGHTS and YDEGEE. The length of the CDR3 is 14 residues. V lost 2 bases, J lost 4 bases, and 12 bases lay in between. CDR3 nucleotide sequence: TGTGCCAGCAGCTTCGGTAGACTCCCCTATGGCTACACCTTC. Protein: CASSFGRLPYGYTF.

CDR3 in DNA: TGCGCCAGCAGCTTGGAGGCAGGCACGAACACCGGGGAGCTGTTTTTT. Translated, it gives CASSLEAGTNTGELFF. The chain has TRBV5-1 and TRBJ2-2; D uncertain. The CDR3 is 16 amino acids. CDR1 is SGHRS and CDR2 is YFSETQ in the germline V gene. With 0 bases removed from V and 0 bases from J, the gap between germline ends came to 9 bases.

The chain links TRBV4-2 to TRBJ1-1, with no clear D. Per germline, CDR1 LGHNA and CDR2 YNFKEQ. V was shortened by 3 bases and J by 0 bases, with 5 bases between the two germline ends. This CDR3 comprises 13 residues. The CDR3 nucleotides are TGTGCCAGCAGCCAGGAGATGAACACTGAAGCTTTCTTT. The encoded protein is CASSQEMNTEAFF.

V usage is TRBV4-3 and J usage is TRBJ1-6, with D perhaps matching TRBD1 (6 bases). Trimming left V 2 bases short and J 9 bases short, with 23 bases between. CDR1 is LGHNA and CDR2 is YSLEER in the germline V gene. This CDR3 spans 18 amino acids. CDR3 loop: CASSQSSGHGLISSPLHF. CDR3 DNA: TGCGCCAGCAGCCAATCATCGGGACACGGGTTAATTAGTTCACCCCTCCACTTT.

This CDR3 reads CASSPRASDTGELFF. The CDR3 bases are TGTGCCAGCAGCCCCCGGGCTAGCGACACCGGGGAGCTGTTTTTT. V and J are TRBV4-2 and TRBJ2-2, with a possible D match to TRBD2 (6 bases). V was cut by 4 bases and J by 3 bases, with 12 bases left in between. Germline V CDR1 and CDR2: LGHNA, YNFKEQ. The CDR3 sequence is 15 residues long.